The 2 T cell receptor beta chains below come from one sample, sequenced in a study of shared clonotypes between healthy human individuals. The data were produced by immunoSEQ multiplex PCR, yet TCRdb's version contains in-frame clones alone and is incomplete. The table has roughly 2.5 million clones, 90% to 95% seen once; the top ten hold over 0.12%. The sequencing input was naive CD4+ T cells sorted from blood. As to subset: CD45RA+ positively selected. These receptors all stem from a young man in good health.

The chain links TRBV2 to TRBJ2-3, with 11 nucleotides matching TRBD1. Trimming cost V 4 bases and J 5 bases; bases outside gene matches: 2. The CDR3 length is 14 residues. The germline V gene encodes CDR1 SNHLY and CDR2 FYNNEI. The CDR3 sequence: CASSVGQGVDTQYF. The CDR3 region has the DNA TGTGCCAGCAGTGTGGGACAGGGGGTAGATACGCAGTATTTT.

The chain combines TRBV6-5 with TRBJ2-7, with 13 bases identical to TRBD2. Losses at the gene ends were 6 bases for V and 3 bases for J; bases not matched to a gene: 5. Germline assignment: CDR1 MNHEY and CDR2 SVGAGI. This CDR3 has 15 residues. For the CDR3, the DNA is TGTGCCAGCAGAAAGGGGACTAGCGGGAACTACGAGCAGTACTTC. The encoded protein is CASRKGTSGNYEQYF.